Listed here are 31 T cell receptor beta chains from one sample, sequenced in a study of blood T cell repertoires in COVID-19. Profiled with immunoSEQ multiplex PCR; TCRdb holds only in-frame clones, not every one. The sample shows 200,000 to 300,000 clones, about 80% of them seen only once. The sequencing sample was made of peripheral blood. The source of these receptors is a man aged 25-45 years who had recovered from COVID-19.

The chain uses TRBV5-1 and TRBJ2-5; 8 positions agree with TRBD1. Trimming took 5 bases from V and 3 from J; bases not matched to a gene: 6. CDR3 length: 14 amino acids. Germline V gene data show CDR1 as SGHRS and CDR2 as YFSETQ. CDR3 DNA sequence: TGCGCCAGCAGAAGGGCAGGGGGCGAAGAGACCCAGTACTTC. Encoded protein: CASRRAGGEETQYF.

The chain recombines TRBV5-1 with TRBJ2-5, with 10 bases that match TRBD2. The J segment lost 4 bases and the V segment lost 1 base, leaving 13 bases of the junction unmatched. CDR3 size: 18 residues. Germline assignment: CDR1 SGHRS and CDR2 YFSETQ. The CDR3 DNA reads TGCGCCAGCAGCTTGCGGGCTAGCGGGGGATCCTCAGGAGAGACCCAGTACTTC. It yields the protein CASSLRASGGSSGETQYF.

J is TRBJ2-7 and V is TRBV29-1, with TRBD2 identical over 15 bases. The ends lost 4 bases at V and 0 bases at J; junction bases unmatched: 4. The CDR3 contains 16 residues. Germline lookup yields CDR1 SQVTM and CDR2 ANQGSEA. CDR3 sequence: CSVVGLAGGPSYEQYF. The CDR3 DNA is TGCAGCGTTGTTGGACTAGCGGGGGGGCCCTCCTACGAGCAGTACTTC.

V and J are TRBV20-1 and TRBJ1-5, with a weak D call TRBD1 (6 bases). This CDR3 is built from 13 residues. The germline V gene encodes CDR1 DFQATT and CDR2 SNEGSKA (reference sequence). V lost 3 bases and J lost 5, with 11 bases in between. The CDR3, as DNA: TGCAGTGCTAGTCCGACAGGCGATCAGCCCCAGCATTTT. This sequence encodes CSASPTGDQPQHF.

The chain couples TRBV18 to TRBJ1-3; 9 nucleotides match TRBD1. The CDR3 consists of 14 residues. Per germline, CDR1 KGHSH and CDR2 LQKENI. The ends lost 10 bases at V and 5 bases at J; junction bases unmatched: 9. Written as DNA, the CDR3 is TGTGCCACTGAACGGGACAGGGTACGAAACACCATATATTTT. Its protein product is CATERDRVRNTIYF.

The rearrangement joins TRBV28 to TRBJ1-5; TRBD1 matches at 10 bases. Trimming cost V 8 bases and J 6 bases; bases outside gene matches: 7. The V gene's germline CDR1 is MDHEN and CDR2 SYDVKM. The CDR3 sequence is 14 residues long. The CDR3 region has the DNA TGTGCCAGCCGCGAGGACAGGGGGGGTCAGCCCCAGCATTTT. This codes for CASREDRGGQPQHF.

The J gene is TRBJ2-7, the V gene TRBV7-8; 7 bases map to TRBD1. Germline CDR1 and CDR2: SGHVS and FQNEAQ. CDR3 size: 11 residues. V dropped 8 bases and J dropped 7; count of bases not matched to a gene: 5. The CDR3 loop reads CASRQQGEQYF. The CDR3, as DNA: TGTGCCAGCCGGCAACAGGGGGAGCAGTACTTC.

The chain carries TRBV19 and TRBJ2-1; 7 nucleotides agree with TRBD2. J lost 8 bases, V lost 3 bases, and 4 bases had no gene match. The germline V gene has CDR1 LNHDA and CDR2 SQIVND (reference sequence). The CDR3 length is 13 residues. CDR3 region: CASSIRLADEQFF. The DNA for the CDR3 is TGTGCCAGTAGTATCAGGCTAGCGGATGAGCAGTTCTTC.

The V and J genes are TRBV6-1 and TRBJ2-1, with TRBD1 matching over 9 bases. Trimming at V came to 1 base and at J to 5 bases, leaving 3 bases not matched to a gene. The germline V gene encodes CDR1 MNHNS and CDR2 SASEGT. This CDR3 contains 15 residues. CDR3 amino acids: CASSEGDRDNNEQFF. CDR3 in DNA: TGTGCCAGCAGTGAAGGGGACAGGGATAACAATGAGCAGTTCTTC.

The chain employs TRBV10-1 and TRBJ1-1; 7 positions match TRBD1. The ends lost 6 bases at V and 0 bases at J; junction bases unmatched: 7. This CDR3 comprises 15 residues. Germline V lookup: CDR1 WNHNN, CDR2 SYGVQD (reference sequence). The CDR3 coding sequence is TGCGCCAGCAGCCGTCGACAGGGTATGAACACTGAAGCTTTCTTT. Translation gives CASSRRQGMNTEAFF.

The rearrangement joins TRBV3-1 (or the pseudogene TRBV3-2) to TRBJ2-5; possibly TRBD2 for D (7 bases). Germline CDR1 reads LGHDT; CDR2 reads YNNKEL (reference sequence). Trimming took off 10 bases at V and 4 bases at J, with 16 bases between the two ends. CDR3 size: 13 residues. Here the CDR3 reads CATQLGGLETQYF. The CDR3 bases are TGTGCCACCCAACTCGGGGGGCTAGAGACCCAGTACTTC.

The chain joins TRBV10-2 to TRBJ1-5; 12 nucleotides match TRBD1. The CDR3 runs to 15 residues. CDR1 is WSHSY, CDR2 SAAADI, per germline. After removal of 8 bases from V and 6 bases from J, the junction contained 8 bases not matched to a gene. The CDR3 nucleotides read TGCGCCAGCCGGAAGGGGACAGGGGGCCTTCAGCCCCAGCATTTT. Protein product: CASRKGTGGLQPQHF.

The genes are TRBV7-3 and TRBJ1-1, with no clear D. The CDR3 loop spans 13 amino acids. V was cut by 5 bases and J by 0 bases, with 7 bases left in between. CDR1 is SGHTA, CDR2 FQGTGA, per germline. CDR3 nucleotide sequence: TGTGCCAGCAGCACCCACATGAACACTGAAGCTTTCTTT. Translation gives CASSTHMNTEAFF.

This chain joins TRBV5-6 and TRBJ1-2; D possibly corresponds to TRBD1 (5 bases). The germline gives CDR1 SGHDT, CDR2 YYEEEE. The V end lost 2 bases, the J end lost 4 bases, and 12 bases lay between the germline ends. This CDR3 spans 14 amino acids. This chain's CDR3 is CASSLRGSGYGYTF. The CDR3 nucleotides are TGTGCCAGCAGCTTAAGGGGAAGTGGCTATGGCTACACCTTC.

J is TRBJ2-4 and V is TRBV7-9, with 8 bases fitting TRBD1. V was clipped by 5 bases and J by 6 bases; unmatched bases: 9. The CDR3 contains 15 residues. The V gene's germline CDR1 is SEHNR and CDR2 FQNEAQ (reference sequence). The CDR3 sequence: CASSPTGTGGNIQYF. DNA for the CDR3: TGTGCCAGCAGCCCGACCGGGACAGGAGGAAACATTCAGTACTTC.

The chain employs TRBV6-5 and TRBJ1-5; TRBD1 matches at 7 bases. This CDR3 has 14 residues. V dropped 6 bases and J dropped 3; count of bases not matched to a gene: 5. Germline V gene sequence: CDR1 MNHEY, CDR2 SVGAGI. The CDR3 DNA is TGTGCCAGCAGCCAGGGGGGAGCCAATCAGCCCCAGCATTTT. It codes for CASSQGGANQPQHF.

This chain links TRBV7-2 with TRBJ1-2; D is unresolved. This CDR3 contains 14 residues. V lost 5 bases to trimming and J lost 3 bases, with 13 bases between them. The germline CDR1 and CDR2 sequences are SGHTA and FQGNSA. The DNA for the CDR3 is TGTGCCAGCAGCCCTTCCGACAATCACTATGGCTACACCTTC. Translation gives CASSPSDNHYGYTF.

This clone was detected once. The genes are TRBV5-1 and TRBJ2-1, with 8 positions matching TRBD2. CDR1 is SGHRS, CDR2 YFSETQ, per germline. The CDR3 runs to 15 residues. V trimming: 4 bases; J trimming: 3 bases; junction bases outside the gene matches: 6. The CDR3 coding sequence is TGCGCCAGCAGCGGCTCGGGACTAGACTACAATGAGCAGTTCTTC. Amino acids: CASSGSGLDYNEQFF.

The chain couples TRBV5-1 to TRBJ1-2; 8 bases match TRBD1. The V gene end was trimmed by 4 bases and the J gene end by 4 bases; junction bases not matched to a gene: 15. From germline, CDR1 is SGHRS and CDR2 YFSETQ. CDR3 length: 17 amino acids. This chain's CDR3 is CASSARDRSIPGYGYTF. The CDR3 nucleotides read TGCGCCAGCAGCGCCCGGGACAGGAGTATCCCGGGCTATGGCTACACCTTC.

This chain connects TRBV7-9 to TRBJ2-5; the match to TRBD1 covers 9 bases. CDR1 SEHNR and CDR2 FQNEAQ come from the germline V gene (reference sequence). V lost 5 bases and J lost 2; bases outside the gene matches: 15. The CDR3 length is 18 residues. In DNA form, the CDR3 reads TGTGCCAGCAGCGACATCCTGGGACAGGGTTTGGGGCAAGAGACCCAGTACTTC. It yields the protein CASSDILGQGLGQETQYF.

The chain joins TRBV30 to TRBJ1-5; 9 bases agree with TRBD1. In germline, CDR1 is GTSNPN, CDR2 SVGIG (reference sequence). There are 17 residues in the CDR3. J was trimmed by 2 bases and V by 5 bases; bases with no gene match: 13. The CDR3 coding sequence is TGTGCCTGGGGGCGGCTGGACAGGGGAGTCTGCAATCAGCCCCAGCATTTT. The encoded protein is CAWGRLDRGVCNQPQHF.

The chain has TRBV4-2 and TRBJ2-7; 8 nucleotides line up with TRBD2. CDR1 is LGHNA, CDR2 YNFKEQ, per germline. The V and J ends lost 0 bases and 6 bases, in that order; junction bases with no gene match: 1. This CDR3 has 13 residues. The CDR3 sequence is CASSQDTSGEQYF. CDR3 nucleotide sequence: TGTGCCAGCAGCCAAGATACTAGCGGCGAGCAGTACTTC.

V and J are TRBV18 and TRBJ2-1, with TRBD2 matching 7 bases. Germline CDR1 KGHSH, CDR2 LQKENI. With V trimmed by 5 bases and J by 2 bases, 3 bases remained unmatched. The CDR3 spans 14 residues. The DNA for the CDR3 is TGTGCCAGCTCAACGGGGGGTGCCTACAATGAGCAGTTCTTC. Its protein is CASSTGGAYNEQFF.

This chain connects TRBV4-1 to TRBJ2-3, with D tentatively TRBD1 (6 bases). Germline CDR1 reads MGHRA; CDR2 reads YSYEKL. The CDR3 covers 18 residues. Between the trimmed V and J ends, which lost 0 bases and 5 bases, there was a span of 21 bases. CDR3 in amino acids: CASSQERQLNRVLDTQYF. The CDR3 DNA reads TGCGCCAGCAGCCAAGAGCGTCAGCTTAACAGGGTCCTAGATACGCAGTATTTT.

In its sample, this clone was seen a few times. The chain couples TRBV6-5 to TRBJ2-1, with D maybe TRBD1 (6 bases). Trimming stripped 6 bases from V and 2 bases from J, with 11 bases between. The V gene's germline CDR1 is MNHEY and CDR2 SVGAGI. This CDR3 is built from 14 residues. The CDR3 is CASRGAGAYNEQFF. CDR3 nucleotides: TGTGCCAGCAGGGGGGCAGGGGCCTACAATGAGCAGTTCTTC.

The V and J genes are TRBV7-9 and TRBJ2-1; D uncertain. From germline, CDR1 is SEHNR and CDR2 FQNEAQ (reference sequence). Deletions cut 5 bases from V and 4 bases from J, with 15 bases between. The CDR3 length is 15 residues. CDR3 in amino acids: CASSPRSTIYNEQFF. CDR3 DNA: TGTGCCAGCAGCCCAAGATCGACAATATACAATGAGCAGTTCTTC.

V usage is TRBV7-9 and J usage is TRBJ2-6; the match to TRBD1 covers 9 bases. The CDR3 loop spans 18 amino acids. The germline V gene encodes CDR1 SEHNR and CDR2 FQNEAQ (reference sequence). V lost 5 bases and J lost 2; bases outside the gene matches: 10. The CDR3 DNA follows: TGTGCCAGCAGCCATGGGGACAGGGATCTAGCTGGGGCCAACGTCCTGACTTTC. Amino acid sequence: CASSHGDRDLAGANVLTF.

This clone was seen only once. The rearrangement links TRBV4-1 to TRBJ1-5, with 10 bases identical to TRBD1. J lost 7 bases, V lost 3 bases, and 6 bases had no gene match. In germline, CDR1 is MGHRA, CDR2 YSYEKL. The CDR3 runs to 15 residues. In DNA, the CDR3 is TGCGCCAGCAGCCAGTGGGACAGGGGCGGGCAGCCCCAGCATTTT. Its protein is CASSQWDRGGQPQHF.

The V call is TRBV7-9, the J call TRBJ1-2, with D unresolved. Germline lookup yields CDR1 SEHNR and CDR2 FQNEAQ (reference sequence). V was pared by 5 bases and J by 4 bases, with 8 bases between. This CDR3 has 12 amino acids. The CDR3 loop is CASSTNIYGYTF. CDR3 coding DNA: TGTGCCAGCAGCACGAACATCTATGGCTACACCTTC.

The rearrangement joins TRBV7-2 to TRBJ2-3; 9 positions agree with TRBD2. The germline V gene has CDR1 SGHTA and CDR2 FQGNSA. The junction had 12 bases not matched to a gene; V was cut back by 1 base and J by 1 base. This CDR3 has 19 amino acids. CDR3 loop: CASSLEPRRLAVGTDTQYF. DNA for the CDR3: TGTGCCAGCAGCTTAGAACCCCGGAGACTAGCGGTGGGCACAGATACGCAGTATTTT.

A single count supports this clone. The gene calls are TRBV28 and TRBJ2-2, with 10 bases fitting TRBD2. There are 13 residues in the CDR3. Germline trimming cut 7 bases from V and 5 bases from J; bases unmatched to any gene: 1. Germline V lookup: CDR1 MDHEN, CDR2 SYDVKM. CDR3 DNA: TGTGCCAGCACTAGCGGGAGAACCGGGGAGCTGTTTTTT. Residues: CASTSGRTGELFF.